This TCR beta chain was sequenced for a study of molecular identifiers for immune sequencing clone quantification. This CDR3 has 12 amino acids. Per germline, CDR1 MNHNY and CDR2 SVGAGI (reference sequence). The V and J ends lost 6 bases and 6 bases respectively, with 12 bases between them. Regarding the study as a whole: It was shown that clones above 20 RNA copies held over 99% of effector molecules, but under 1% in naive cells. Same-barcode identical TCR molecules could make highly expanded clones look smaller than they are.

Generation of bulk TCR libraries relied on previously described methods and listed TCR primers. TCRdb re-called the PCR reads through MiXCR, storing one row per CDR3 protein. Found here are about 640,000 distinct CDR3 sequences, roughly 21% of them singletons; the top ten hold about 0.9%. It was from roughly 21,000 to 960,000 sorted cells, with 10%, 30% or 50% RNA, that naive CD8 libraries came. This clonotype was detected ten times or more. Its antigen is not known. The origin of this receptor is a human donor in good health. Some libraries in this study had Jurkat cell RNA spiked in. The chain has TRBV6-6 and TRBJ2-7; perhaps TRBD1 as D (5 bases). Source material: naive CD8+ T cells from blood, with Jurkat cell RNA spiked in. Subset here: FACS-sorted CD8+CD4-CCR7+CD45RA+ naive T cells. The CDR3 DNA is TGTGCCAGCAGCATCGACAGTTTCGAGCAGTACTTC. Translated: CASSIDSFEQYF.